Included here is one T cell receptor beta chain sequence, with context. The sample originates from a study of blood T cell repertoires in COVID-19. The CDR3 consists of 13 residues. The germline V and J ends were trimmed by 1 base and 6 bases, with 10 bases remaining between them. The germline V gene has CDR1 LGHDT and CDR2 YNNKEL (reference sequence). The table came from immunoSEQ multiplex PCR; TCRdb's copy has only in-frame clones and leaves some out. Found here are around 65,000 clones, around 80% of them singletons; the top ten hold less than 10%. Sequencing was carried out using peripheral blood. The receptor's source is a human donor in a cohort sampled during active COVID-19. The rearrangement uses TRBV3-1 (or the pseudogene TRBV3-2) and TRBJ2-7; D remains unclear. Written as DNA, the CDR3 is TGTGCCAGCAGCCAAGCCCTAGTAGGCGAGCAGTACTTC. Translated: CASSQALVGEQYF.